A single sample gave rise to the 17 T cell receptor beta chains below, sequenced in a study of beta chain features in type 1 diabetes. Study findings and constraints: Moderately but significantly shorter TCRB CDR3s were found in Type 1 diabetes patients in all four CD4+ subsets.

Antigens of these TCRs are unknown. The authors reverse transcribed all of the isolated RNA, so sequencing captured expressed TCRB transcripts. The method was immunoSEQ multiplex PCR; TCRdb's version includes in-frame clones alone and lacks a portion of them. The repertoire holds 600,000 to 750,000 clones, with roughly 12% as singletons. The specimen was naive CD4+ T cells from blood. The source is a man aged 30-40 years with type 1 diabetes.

The CDR3 region is CSGDAYSYNEQFF. DNA for the CDR3: TGCAGTGGCGACGCTTACTCCTACAATGAGCAGTTCTTC. The chain combines TRBV29-1 with TRBJ2-1, with D uncertain. The CDR3 length is 13 residues. Germline CDR1 SQVTM, CDR2 ANQGSEA.

This clone was recorded a few times. V and J are TRBV12-2 and TRBJ2-7; the D segment call TRBD2 is taken from the table without a DNA check. TRBV12-2 is assigned pseudogene status. The CDR3 runs 12 residues. DNA for the CDR3: TGTGCAAGTCGCCTTCGGGGATACGAGCAGTACTTC. This codes for CASRLRGYEQYF.

The chain combines TRBV7-2 with TRBJ2-6, with unresolved D. Trimming took 4 bases from V and 0 from J, leaving 10 bases between them. The CDR3 totals 16 residues. The V gene's germline CDR1 is SGHTA and CDR2 FQGNSA. The CDR3 region has the DNA TGTGCCAGCAGCTCGCTCCCGACCTCTGGGGCCAACGTCCTGACTTTC. Encoded protein: CASSSLPTSGANVLTF.

In nucleotides, the CDR3 is TGTGCCAGCTCACCGGAAAGGGGGAAAAACTTCAATGAGCAGTTCTTC. Translating it yields CASSPERGKNFNEQFF. This rearrangement joins TRBV18 to TRBJ2-1; a possible D gene is TRBD1 (6 bases). From germline, CDR1 is KGHSH and CDR2 LQKENI. V was shortened by 3 bases and J by 6 bases, with 18 bases between the two germline ends. The CDR3 has 16 residues.

This clone was found a few times. The chain is built from TRBV27 and TRBJ1-1; 7 bases align to TRBD1. Losses at the gene ends were 4 bases for V and 2 bases for J; bases not matched to a gene: 4. The CDR3 consists of 14 residues. Germline V lookup: CDR1 MNHEY, CDR2 SMNVEV (reference sequence). CDR3: CASSSYRGNTEAFF. The CDR3 DNA reads TGTGCCAGCAGTTCATACAGGGGAAACACTGAAGCTTTCTTT.

This clone has just a few counts. The CDR3 region has the DNA TGCGCCAGCAGCTTGGGAGCCCTCGGGATAGATACGCAGTATTTT. It encodes CASSLGALGIDTQYF. J is TRBJ2-3 and V is TRBV5-1, with D tentatively TRBD2 (5 bases). V dropped 0 bases and J dropped 5 bases, with 13 bases sitting between them. Germline lookup yields CDR1 SGHRS and CDR2 YFSETQ. There are 15 residues in the CDR3.

The chain combines TRBV7-6 with TRBJ1-2, with D unresolved. The CDR3 has 13 amino acids. CDR1 is SGHVS and CDR2 is FNYEAQ in the germline V gene. With 1 base removed from V and 2 bases from J, the gap between germline ends came to 5 bases. CDR3 region: CASSLEENYGYTF. CDR3 DNA sequence: TGTGCCAGCAGCTTAGAGGAGAACTATGGCTACACCTTC.

This clone has more than one count but fewer than ten. The V gene is TRBV2, the J gene TRBJ1-2; D is ambiguous. Germline CDR1 SNHLY, CDR2 FYNNEI. This CDR3 contains 13 residues. V was shortened by 8 bases and J by 5 bases, with 15 bases between the two germline ends. The CDR3 region has the DNA TGTGCCAGCGACCTTTGGGCGTCGTATGGCTACACCTTC. Its protein is CASDLWASYGYTF.

This clone was picked up a small number of times. The rearrangement links TRBV6-5 to TRBJ2-1, with D perhaps matching TRBD2 (5 bases). Germline V gives CDR1 MNHEY, CDR2 SVGAGI. This CDR3 has 13 amino acids. Trimming pared 7 bases from V and 5 bases from J, leaving 12 bases between. CDR3 region: CASTYPGNNEQFF. In DNA, the CDR3 is TGTGCCAGCACCTACCCGGGGAACAATGAGCAGTTCTTC.

The J gene is TRBJ2-7, the V gene TRBV7-2; 9 bases fit TRBD1. V shed 5 bases, J shed 1 base, and the junction held 3 bases outside the gene matches. CDR3 length: 14 amino acids. CDR1 and CDR2 from the germline V gene are SGHTA and FQGNSA. DNA of the CDR3: TGTGCCAGCAGCAGGGACAGGGAGTCCTACGAGCAGTACTTC. Protein: CASSRDRESYEQYF.

This clone was observed a handful of times. CDR3: CSASQGNGYTF. The DNA of the CDR3 is TGCAGTGCTAGTCAAGGGAATGGCTACACCTTC. This rearrangement joins TRBV20-1 to TRBJ1-2; D is ambiguous. The V and J ends lost 3 bases and 6 bases respectively, with 8 bases between them. This CDR3 is 11 amino acids long. Looked up from germline, CDR1 is DFQATT and CDR2 is SNEGSKA (reference sequence).

In this sample, this clone turned up a few times. This rearrangement joins TRBV6-6 to TRBJ2-2; no definite D call. Trimming took off 5 bases at V and 5 bases at J, with 6 bases between the two ends. Germline lookup yields CDR1 MNHNY and CDR2 SVGAGI (reference sequence). This CDR3 has 12 residues. CDR3 in DNA: TGTGCCAGCAGTCTCCGAACCGGGGAGCTGTTTTTT. Residues: CASSLRTGELFF.

The chain couples TRBV7-2 to TRBJ1-5, with D unresolved. Germline V gene sequence: CDR1 SGHTA, CDR2 FQGNSA. This CDR3 is built from 13 residues. Trimming shortened V by 0 bases and J by 3 bases, and 3 bases separated the two germline ends. The CDR3 nucleotides are TGTGCCAGCAGCTTAGCTCCCAATCAGCCCCAGCATTTT. Amino acids: CASSLAPNQPQHF.

This clone was seen a handful of times. This chain joins TRBV7-9 and TRBJ1-5; possible D gene TRBD1, 6 bases. Looked up from germline, CDR1 is SEHNR and CDR2 is FQNEAQ (reference sequence). The CDR3 loop spans 15 amino acids. Trimming removed 4 bases at V and 3 bases at J, with 13 bases between. The CDR3: CASSYAGVLNQPQHF. DNA of the CDR3: TGTGCCAGCAGCTACGCAGGGGTGCTCAATCAGCCCCAGCATTTT. Using reference TRBV7-9 and TRBJ1-5 for the parts outside the CDR3, the full variable domain is DTGVSQNPRHKITKRGQNVTFRCDPISEHNRLYWYRQTLGQGPEFLTYFQNEAQLEKSRLLSDRFSAERPKGSFSTLEIQRTEQGDSAMYLCASSYAGVLNQPQHFGDGTRLSIL.

This clone was counted between two and nine times. The V gene is TRBV5-1, the J gene TRBJ2-2; 8 nucleotides match TRBD1. The CDR3 runs 16 residues. V lost 4 bases, J lost 6 bases, and 11 bases stayed unmatched. Germline lookup yields CDR1 SGHRS and CDR2 YFSETQ. CDR3: CASSIMDREDAGELFF. In DNA form, the CDR3 reads TGCGCCAGCAGCATCATGGACAGGGAGGACGCCGGGGAGCTGTTTTTT.

The chain uses TRBV9 and TRBJ1-2; D possibly corresponds to TRBD1 (5 bases). There are 16 residues in the CDR3. Trimming cost V 1 base and J 6 bases, with 19 bases left between them. The germline gives CDR1 SGDLS, CDR2 YYNGEE. The CDR3 bases are TGTGCCAGCAGCGTACGGGCCGCGGGGGGAATGGATGGCTACACCTTC. Protein: CASSVRAAGGMDGYTF. Full variable domain (rest looked up from reference TRBV9 and TRBJ1-2): DSGVTQTPKHLITATGQRVTLRCSPRSGDLSVYWYQQSLDQGLQFLIQYYNGEERAKGNILERFSAQQFPDLHSELNLSSLELGDSALYFCASSVRAAGGMDGYTFGSGTRLTVV.

The gene calls are TRBV5-1 and TRBJ2-3; D is undetermined. Deletions cut 1 base from V and 4 bases from J, with 10 bases between. Germline V CDR1 and CDR2: SGHRS, YFSETQ. The CDR3 extends over 14 amino acids. CDR3: CASSLLGAPDTQYF. The CDR3 bases are TGCGCCAGCAGCTTGTTAGGAGCCCCAGATACGCAGTATTTT.